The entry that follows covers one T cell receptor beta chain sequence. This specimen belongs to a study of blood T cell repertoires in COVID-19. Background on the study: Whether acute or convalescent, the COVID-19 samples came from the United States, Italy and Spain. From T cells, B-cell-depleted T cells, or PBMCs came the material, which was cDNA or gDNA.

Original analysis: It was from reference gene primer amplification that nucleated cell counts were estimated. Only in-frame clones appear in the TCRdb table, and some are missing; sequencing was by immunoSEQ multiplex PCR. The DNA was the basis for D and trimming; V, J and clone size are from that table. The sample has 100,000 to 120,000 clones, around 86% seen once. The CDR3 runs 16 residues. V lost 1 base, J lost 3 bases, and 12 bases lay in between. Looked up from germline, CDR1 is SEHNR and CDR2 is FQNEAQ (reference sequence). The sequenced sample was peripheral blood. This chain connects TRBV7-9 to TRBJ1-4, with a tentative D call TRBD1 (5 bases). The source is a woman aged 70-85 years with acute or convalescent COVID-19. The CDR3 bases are TGTGCCAGCAGCTTAGGACAGCGCATCTCTAATGAAAAACTGTTTTTT. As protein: CASSLGQRISNEKLFF.